The clone carrying this T cell receptor beta chain was found once. Trimming removed 5 bases from V and 3 bases from J, with 7 bases in between. Germline V gene lookup returns CDR1 SGHTA and CDR2 FQGNSA. The CDR3 is 13 residues long. The data are from a study of shared clonotypes between healthy human individuals. Method: immunoSEQ multiplex PCR; TCRdb's copy keeps in-frame clones and lacks some. This sample has 600,000 to 800,000 clones; approximately 77% occur once, and the top ten carry around 1.7%. The chain links TRBV7-2 to TRBJ2-2; D ambiguous. This receptor was obtained from a woman aged 30 to 39 in good health. The sequencing sample was made of memory CD4+ T cells sorted from blood. Subset indicated: CD45RA-negative fraction. This chain's CDR3 is CASSPDHTGELFF. Written as DNA, the CDR3 is TGTGCCAGCAGCCCAGACCACACCGGGGAGCTGTTTTTT. Filled out from reference TRBV7-2 and TRBJ2-2, the complete variable domain reads GAGVSQSPSNKVTEKGKDVELRCDPISGHTALYWYRQSLGQGLEFLIYFQGNSAPDKSGLPSDRFSAERTGGSVSTLTIQRTQQEDSAVYLCASSPDHTGELFFGEGSRLTVL.